The entry below describes one TCR beta chain. Its antigen is as yet unknown. This sample was included in a study of CD8 T cells in ankylosing spondylitis. The study's findings and limits: Relatively scarce in peripheral blood, disease-linked clones were CD8+. A TCR beta motif made of about 8 highly homologous variants seemed typical of ankylosing spondylitis blood. According to the report, clones linked to the disease were significantly enriched in matched synovial fluid samples taken from ankylosing spondylitis patients.

Quantitative 5'-RACE with molecular barcodes produced the TCR beta libraries. MiXCR, applied by TCRdb to the 5' RACE reads, yields one record per CDR3 protein. The sample carries about 400,000 distinct CDR3 sequences, 20% to 25% recorded once. The CDR3 is made up of 15 amino acids. The ends were cut back, 0 bases at V and 3 bases at J, with 9 bases in the middle. Germline CDR1 and CDR2: LNHNV and YYDKDF (reference sequence). This clonotype was obtained from a male donor with ankylosing spondylitis. Sequencing was done on a sample of blood, either unsorted or a sorted T cell fraction (not recorded which). V gene TRBV15 combines with J gene TRBJ2-1, with D possibly being TRBD1 (6 bases). CDR3 coding DNA: TGTGCCACCAGCAGAGAGGACAGAGGCTACAATGAGCAGTTCTTC. Translation: CATSREDRGYNEQFF.